Listed below are T cell receptor beta chains from one sample, sequenced in a study of blood T cell repertoires in COVID-19. The table came from immunoSEQ multiplex PCR; TCRdb's copy has only in-frame clones and leaves some out. The sample carries approximately 300,000 clones, about 92% recorded once. The sample comprised PBMCs or T cells enriched from blood (not recorded which). All receptors come from a woman aged 25 to 39 who had recovered from COVID-19. The CDR3 runs from the conserved cysteine through the conserved F or W. Clone size is not always given. Where it is, it says once, few, many or a class for expanded clones.

cdr3_length clone_size v_call cdr3_aa
15 - TRBV5-1 CAGRRGCGGTQPQHF
19 - TRBV7-9 CASSRAGLAGAKNTGELFF
15 - TRBV11-3 CASSLDRSGVYEQYF
14 - TRBV5-5 CASSPEGVGGTQYF
13 once TRBV7-9 CASSLPSNYGYTF
20 - TRBV10-1 CASSEQHSGTDKYSNQPQHF
16 once TRBV11-1 CASSLGATTGTYGYTF
15 - TRBV4-1 CASSVLAGGGETQYF
14 once TRBV3-1/TRBV3-2 CASSLRERGTEAFF
14 - TRBV28 CASSWAGLNYGYTF
12 - TRBV15 CATSRSVETQYF
17 - TRBV19 CASSISQGLAPSNEQFF
17 - TRBV7-2 CASSLGRGGRANYGYTF
18 - TRBV5-1 CASSAPGTSGRAGETQYF
15 - TRBV2 CASSMEGAVKETQYF
16 - TRBV28 CASSLLTGGAGYGYTF
15 - TRBV7-2 CASSLTRTSSGEQFF
16 - TRBV28 CASRPGGVVSGNTIYF
21 - TRBV5-1 CASSFTSPGTGGFLSSYEQYF
15 once TRBV3-1/TRBV3-2 CASSQERGLNSPLHF
15 once TRBV7-9 CASSLGTGVSGELFF
12 - TRBV12-3/TRBV12-4 CASSTGGYGYTF
14 - TRBV9 CASSVPGSQETQYF
15 - TRBV6-6 CASSYSMSGNSPLHF
13 - TRBV28 CASSFNRGLEQYF
16 - TRBV7-8 CASSRSGTSRANEQFF
17 - TRBV6-6 CASSRPTSGRIDGELFF
14 - TRBV6-2/TRBV6-3 CASSWGLASYEQYF
14 - TRBV6-1 CASSFDSSGNTIYF
13 - TRBV9 CASSLRGGETQYF
16 - TRBV4-2 CASSQDWGGRSDTQYF
13 few TRBV18 CASSPSGTGELFF
16 - TRBV7-2 CASSLGTGRATGELFF
12 once TRBV6-2/TRBV6-3 CASSYVRYGYTF
15 - TRBV18 CASSPPNREDTEAFF
13 once TRBV19 CASSPSGNTEAFF
15 - TRBV5-4 CASSLDLSSYNEQFF
16 - TRBV18 CASSPSSLGKNYGYTF
13 once TRBV6-1 CASSEGLSQPQHF
15 - TRBV7-8 CASSPRTSGYNEQFF
13 - TRBV14 CASSPIRTGELFF
14 - TRBV20-1 CSASLGLAADTQYF
15 - TRBV4-1 CASSPSVHPEQPQHF
17 - TRBV5-1 CASSLQASGGIKREQFF
14 - TRBV19 CASIQGSGANVLTF
14 - TRBV18 CASSPPGLNTEAFF
13 - TRBV28 CASSSTDRNGYTF
10 - TRBV28 CASSLRGQSF
15 once TRBV7-8 CASSRGTVSGNTIYF
14 - TRBV19 CASTRQGDTDTQYF
14 - TRBV5-1 CASSLRDKNSPLHF
10 - TRBV12-3/TRBV12-4 CASSKTGLVF
14 - TRBV5-4 CASSSGTGSYEQYF
13 - TRBV4-1 CASSRTAYTEAFF
15 - TRBV6-6 CASSFMTRASYEQFF
14 - TRBV29-1 CSAGRKLSTDTQYF
15 - TRBV28 CASSTPGQAVDTQYF
13 - TRBV28 CASSLAGGETQYF
13 - TRBV12-3/TRBV12-4 CASSPGTGLSYTF